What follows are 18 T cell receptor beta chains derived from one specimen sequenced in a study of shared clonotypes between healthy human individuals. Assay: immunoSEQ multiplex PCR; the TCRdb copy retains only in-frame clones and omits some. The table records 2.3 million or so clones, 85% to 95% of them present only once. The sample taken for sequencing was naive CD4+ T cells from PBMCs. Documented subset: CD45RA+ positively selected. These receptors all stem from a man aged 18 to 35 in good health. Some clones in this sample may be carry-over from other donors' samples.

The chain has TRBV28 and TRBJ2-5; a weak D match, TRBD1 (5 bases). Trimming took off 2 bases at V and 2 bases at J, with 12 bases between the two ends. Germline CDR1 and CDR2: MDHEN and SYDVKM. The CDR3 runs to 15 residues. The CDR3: CASSLPRQRQETQYF. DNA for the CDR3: TGTGCCAGCAGTTTACCCCGACAGAGACAAGAGACCCAGTACTTC.

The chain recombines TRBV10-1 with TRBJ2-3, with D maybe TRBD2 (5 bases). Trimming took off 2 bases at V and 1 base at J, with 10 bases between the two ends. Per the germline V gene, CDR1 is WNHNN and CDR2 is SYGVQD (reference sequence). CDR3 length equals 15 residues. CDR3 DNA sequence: TGCGCCAGCAGTGAGGGCTGGCGGGGCACAGATACGCAGTATTTT. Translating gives CASSEGWRGTDTQYF.

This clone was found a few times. The CDR3 here is CAIRGQISSYEQYF. The CDR3 region has the DNA TGTGCCATCAGGGGACAGATTAGCTCCTACGAGCAGTACTTC. This rearrangement joins TRBV10-3 to TRBJ2-7, with 7 bases that match TRBD1. The length of the CDR3 is 14 residues. With 6 bases clipped from V and 0 bases from J, the junction kept 5 bases outside the gene matches. In germline, CDR1 is ENHRY, CDR2 SYGVKD.

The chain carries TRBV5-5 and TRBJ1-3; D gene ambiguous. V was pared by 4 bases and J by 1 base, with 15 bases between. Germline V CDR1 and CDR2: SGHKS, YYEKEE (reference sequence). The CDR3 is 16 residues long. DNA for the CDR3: TGTGCCAGCAGCACCTGGACCGCGGCGTCTGGAAACACCATATATTTT. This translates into CASSTWTAASGNTIYF.

CDR3 DNA: TGTGCCACGGACGGGACACAAGCTTTCTTT. Its protein is CATDGTQAFF. V and J are TRBV28 and TRBJ1-1; D is perhaps TRBD1 (6 bases). Germline CDR1 MDHEN, CDR2 SYDVKM. The CDR3 contains 10 residues. The ends were cut back, 10 bases at V and 9 bases at J, with 12 bases in the middle.

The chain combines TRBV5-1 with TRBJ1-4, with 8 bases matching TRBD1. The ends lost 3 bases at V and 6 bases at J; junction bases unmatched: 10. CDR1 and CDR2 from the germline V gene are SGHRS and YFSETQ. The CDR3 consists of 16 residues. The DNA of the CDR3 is TGCGCCAGCAGCTGGGGACAGGTGACATCGGATGAAAAACTGTTTTTT. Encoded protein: CASSWGQVTSDEKLFF.

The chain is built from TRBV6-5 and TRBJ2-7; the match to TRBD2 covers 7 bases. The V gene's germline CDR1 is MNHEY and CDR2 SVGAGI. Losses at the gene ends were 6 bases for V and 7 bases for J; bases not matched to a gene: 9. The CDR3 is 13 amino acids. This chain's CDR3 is CASRPGLSTEQYF. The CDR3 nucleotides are TGTGCCAGCAGGCCGGGACTATCGACGGAGCAGTACTTC.

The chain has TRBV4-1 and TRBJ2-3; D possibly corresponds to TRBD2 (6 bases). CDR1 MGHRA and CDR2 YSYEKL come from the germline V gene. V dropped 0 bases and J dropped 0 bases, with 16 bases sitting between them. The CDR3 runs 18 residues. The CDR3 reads CASSQDHPRGGSTDTQYF. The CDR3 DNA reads TGCGCCAGCAGCCAAGATCATCCCCGGGGAGGTAGCACAGATACGCAGTATTTT.

CDR3 bases: TGTGCCAGCAGCTATGGGGGGGCGGAACCCGGGGAGCTGTTTTTT. It encodes CASSYGGAEPGELFF. The chain links TRBV7-8 to TRBJ2-2; D perhaps matches TRBD2 (7 bases). The germline V gene has CDR1 SGHVS and CDR2 FQNEAQ. The CDR3 sequence is 15 residues long. The V gene lost 4 bases and the J gene lost 6 bases, with 15 bases spanning the gap.

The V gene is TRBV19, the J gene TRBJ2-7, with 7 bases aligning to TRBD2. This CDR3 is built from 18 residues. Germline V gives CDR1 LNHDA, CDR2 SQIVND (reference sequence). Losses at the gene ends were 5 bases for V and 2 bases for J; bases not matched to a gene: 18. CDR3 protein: CASSVSAMILADPYEQYF. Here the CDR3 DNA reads TGTGCCAGTAGTGTCTCGGCGATGATCCTAGCGGACCCCTACGAGCAGTACTTC.

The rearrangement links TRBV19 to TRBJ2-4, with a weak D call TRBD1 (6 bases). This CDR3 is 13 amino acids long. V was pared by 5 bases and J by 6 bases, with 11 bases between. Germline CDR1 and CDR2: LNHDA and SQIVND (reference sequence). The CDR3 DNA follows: TGTGCCAGTAGTTCCCTACAGGGAAACATTCAGTACTTC. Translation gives CASSSLQGNIQYF.

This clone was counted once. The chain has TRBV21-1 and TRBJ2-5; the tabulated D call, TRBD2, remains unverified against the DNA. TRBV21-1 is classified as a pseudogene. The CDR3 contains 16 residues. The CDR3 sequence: CASSTGGLAGPGAQYF. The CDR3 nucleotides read TGTGCCAGCAGCACTGGGGGACTAGCGGGGCCCGGGGCCCAGTACTTC.

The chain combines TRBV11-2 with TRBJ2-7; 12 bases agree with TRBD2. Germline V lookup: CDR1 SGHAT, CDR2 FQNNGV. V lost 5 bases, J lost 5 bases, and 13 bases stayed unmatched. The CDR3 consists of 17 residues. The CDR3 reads CASSPGATSGRSHEQYF. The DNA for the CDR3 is TGTGCCAGCAGCCCGGGGGCTACTAGCGGGAGGTCCCACGAGCAGTACTTC. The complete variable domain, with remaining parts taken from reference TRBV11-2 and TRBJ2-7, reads EAGVAQSPRYKIIEKRQSVAFWCNPISGHATLYWYQQILGQGPKLLIQFQNNGVVDDSQLPKDRFSAERLKGVDSTLKIQPAKLEDSAVYLCASSPGATSGRSHEQYFGPGTRLTVT.

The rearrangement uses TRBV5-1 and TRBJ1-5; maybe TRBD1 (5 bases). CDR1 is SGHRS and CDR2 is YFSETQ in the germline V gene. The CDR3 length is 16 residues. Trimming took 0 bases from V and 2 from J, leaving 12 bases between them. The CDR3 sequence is CASSLVPQGGNQPQHF. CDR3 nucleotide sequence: TGCGCCAGCAGCTTGGTACCCCAGGGCGGCAATCAGCCCCAGCATTTT.

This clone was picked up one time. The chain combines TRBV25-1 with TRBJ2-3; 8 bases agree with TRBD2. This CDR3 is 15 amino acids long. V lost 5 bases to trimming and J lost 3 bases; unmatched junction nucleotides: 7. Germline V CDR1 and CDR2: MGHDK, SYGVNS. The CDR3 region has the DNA TGTGCCAGCAGTTGGGGACTAGGGCGAACAGATACGCAGTATTTT. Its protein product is CASSWGLGRTDTQYF. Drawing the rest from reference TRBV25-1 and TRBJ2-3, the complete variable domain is EADIYQTPRYLVIGTGKKITLECSQTMGHDKMYWYQQDPGMELHLIHYSYGVNSTEKGDLSSESTVSRIRTEHFPLTLESARPSHTSQYLCASSWGLGRTDTQYFGPGTRLTVL.

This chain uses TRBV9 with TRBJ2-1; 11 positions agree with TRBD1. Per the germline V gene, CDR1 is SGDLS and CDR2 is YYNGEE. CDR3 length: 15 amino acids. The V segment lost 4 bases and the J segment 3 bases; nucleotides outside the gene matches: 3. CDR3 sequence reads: CASSFGTGGYNEQFF. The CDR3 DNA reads TGTGCCAGCAGCTTCGGGACAGGGGGCTACAATGAGCAGTTCTTC.

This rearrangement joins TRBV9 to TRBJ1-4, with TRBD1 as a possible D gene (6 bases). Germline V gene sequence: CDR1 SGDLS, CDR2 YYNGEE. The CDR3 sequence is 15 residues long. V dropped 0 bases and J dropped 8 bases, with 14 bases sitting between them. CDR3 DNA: TGTGCCAGCAGCGTAGGAGGGGCAGGGGAGGAAAAACTGTTTTTT. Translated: CASSVGGAGEEKLFF.

CDR3 nucleotides: TGCGCCAGCAGCCAAGAGGGGATGCGGGACTCCGCCTACGAGCAGTACTTC. The encoded protein is CASSQEGMRDSAYEQYF. This chain uses TRBV4-1 with TRBJ2-7, with D possibly TRBD2 on 6 matching bases. The CDR3 loop spans 17 amino acids. V was clipped by 0 bases and J by 2 bases, with 17 bases between them. Germline CDR1 MGHRA, CDR2 YSYEKL.